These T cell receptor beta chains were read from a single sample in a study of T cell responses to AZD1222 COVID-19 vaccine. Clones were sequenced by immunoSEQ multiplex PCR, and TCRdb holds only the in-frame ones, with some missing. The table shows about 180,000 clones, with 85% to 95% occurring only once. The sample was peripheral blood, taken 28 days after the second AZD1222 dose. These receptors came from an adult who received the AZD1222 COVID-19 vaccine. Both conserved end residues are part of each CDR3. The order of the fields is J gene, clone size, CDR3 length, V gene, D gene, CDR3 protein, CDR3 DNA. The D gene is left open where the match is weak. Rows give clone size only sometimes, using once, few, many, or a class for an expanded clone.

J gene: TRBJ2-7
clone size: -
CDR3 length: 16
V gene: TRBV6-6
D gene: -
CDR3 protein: CASSYPKSRGPYEQYF
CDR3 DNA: TGTGCCAGCAGTTACCCGAAATCGAGGGGTCCCTACGAGCAGTACTTC

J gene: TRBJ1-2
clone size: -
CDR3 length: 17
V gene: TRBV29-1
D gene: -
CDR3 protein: CSVEEMGNRERNYGYTF
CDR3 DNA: TGCAGCGTTGAAGAAATGGGGAACAGGGAGCGGAACTATGGCTACACCTTC

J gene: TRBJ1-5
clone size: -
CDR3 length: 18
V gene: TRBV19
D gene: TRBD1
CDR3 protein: CASSTFPRDRAPHQPQHF
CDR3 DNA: TGTGCCAGTAGTACCTTCCCCCGGGACAGGGCACCCCATCAGCCCCAGCATTTT

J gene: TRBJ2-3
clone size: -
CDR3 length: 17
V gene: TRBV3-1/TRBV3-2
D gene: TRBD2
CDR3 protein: CASSQGWTSGTTDTQYF
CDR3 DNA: TGTGCCAGCAGCCAAGGTTGGACTAGCGGGACCACAGATACGCAGTATTTT

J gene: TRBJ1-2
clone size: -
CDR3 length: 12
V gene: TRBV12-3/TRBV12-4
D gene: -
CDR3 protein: CASSSTLYGYTF
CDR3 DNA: TGTGCCAGCAGCTCGACCTTATATGGCTACACCTTC

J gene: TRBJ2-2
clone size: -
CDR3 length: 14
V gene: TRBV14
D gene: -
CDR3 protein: CASSRTVTAGELFF
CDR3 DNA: TGTGCCAGCAGCCGCACGGTCACGGCGGGGGAGCTGTTTTTT

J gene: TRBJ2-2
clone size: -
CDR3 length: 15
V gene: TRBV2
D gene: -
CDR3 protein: CASSERTANTGELFF
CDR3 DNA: TGTGCCAGCAGTGAAAGGACAGCGAACACCGGGGAGCTGTTTTTT

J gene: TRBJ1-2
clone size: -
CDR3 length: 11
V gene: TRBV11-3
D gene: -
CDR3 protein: CASSHLYGYTF
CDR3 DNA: TGTGCCAGCAGCCATCTCTATGGCTACACCTTC

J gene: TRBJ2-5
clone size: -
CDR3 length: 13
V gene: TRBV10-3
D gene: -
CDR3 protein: CAIKSASKETQYF
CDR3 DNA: TGTGCCATCAAGTCGGCCAGCAAGGAGACCCAGTACTTC

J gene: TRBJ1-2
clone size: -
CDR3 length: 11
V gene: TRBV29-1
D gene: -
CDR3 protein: CSVEEDPGYTF
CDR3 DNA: TGCAGCGTTGAAGAGGATCCTGGCTACACCTTC

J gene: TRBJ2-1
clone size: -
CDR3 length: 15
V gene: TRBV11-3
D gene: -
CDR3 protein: CASSLERGLWNEQFF
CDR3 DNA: TGTGCCAGCAGCTTAGAAAGGGGATTATGGAATGAGCAGTTCTTC

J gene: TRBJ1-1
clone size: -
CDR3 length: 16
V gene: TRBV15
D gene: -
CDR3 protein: CATSSDPGGANTEAFF
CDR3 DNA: TGTGCCACCAGCAGCGATCCCGGAGGGGCGAACACTGAAGCTTTCTTT

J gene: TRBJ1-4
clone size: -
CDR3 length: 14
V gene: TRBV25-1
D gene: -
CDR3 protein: CASSEWGVREKLFF
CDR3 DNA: TGTGCCAGCAGTGAATGGGGGGTCAGGGAAAAACTGTTTTTT

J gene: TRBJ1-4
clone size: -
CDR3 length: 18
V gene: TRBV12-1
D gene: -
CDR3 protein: CASSPDRGLVSGYEKLFF
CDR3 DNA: TGTGCCAGCAGCCCGGACAGGGGGCTTGTAAGTGGATATGAAAAACTGTTTTTT

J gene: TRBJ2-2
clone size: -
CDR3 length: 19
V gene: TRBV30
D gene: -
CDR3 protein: CAWSPFAGDLFANTGELFF
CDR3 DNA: TGTGCCTGGAGTCCCTTTGCAGGGGATCTGTTCGCGAACACCGGGGAGCTGTTTTTT

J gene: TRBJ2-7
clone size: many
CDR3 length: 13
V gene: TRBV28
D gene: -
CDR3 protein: CASSSTDPYEQYF
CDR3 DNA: TGTGCCAGCAGTTCCACGGACCCATACGAGCAGTACTTC

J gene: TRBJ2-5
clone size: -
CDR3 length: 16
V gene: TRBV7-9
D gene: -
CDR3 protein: CASSLVPGAAWGTQYF
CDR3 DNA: TGTGCCAGCAGCTTAGTACCGGGGGCGGCATGGGGGACCCAGTACTTC

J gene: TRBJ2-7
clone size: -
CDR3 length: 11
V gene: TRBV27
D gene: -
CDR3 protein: CASRGTYEQYF
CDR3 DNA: TGTGCCAGCCGGGGGACCTACGAGCAGTACTTC

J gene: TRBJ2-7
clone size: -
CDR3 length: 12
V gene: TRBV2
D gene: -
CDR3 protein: CASKRLDYEQYF
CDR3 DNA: TGTGCCAGCAAACGTTTGGACTACGAGCAGTACTTC

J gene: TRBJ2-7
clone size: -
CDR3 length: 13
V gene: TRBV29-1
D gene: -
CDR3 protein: CSVEVDRRGEQYF
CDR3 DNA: TGCAGCGTTGAAGTGGACAGAAGAGGGGAGCAGTACTTC

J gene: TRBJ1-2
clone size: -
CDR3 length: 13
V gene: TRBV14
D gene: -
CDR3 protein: CASSQVRVKGYTF
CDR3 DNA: TGTGCCAGCAGCCAAGTTAGGGTGAAGGGCTACACCTTC

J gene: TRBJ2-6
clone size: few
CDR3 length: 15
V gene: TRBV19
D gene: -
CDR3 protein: CASHFQGSGANVLTF
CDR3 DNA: TGTGCCAGCCATTTTCAGGGATCTGGGGCCAACGTCCTGACTTTC

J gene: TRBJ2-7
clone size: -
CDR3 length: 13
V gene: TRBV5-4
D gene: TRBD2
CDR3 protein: CASSFGGSYEQYF
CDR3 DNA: TGTGCCAGCAGCTTCGGGGGGTCCTACGAGCAGTACTTC

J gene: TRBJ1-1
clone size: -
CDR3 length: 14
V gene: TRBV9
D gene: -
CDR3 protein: CASTNFVGNTEAFF
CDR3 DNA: TGTGCCAGCACCAACTTTGTGGGGAACACTGAAGCTTTCTTT

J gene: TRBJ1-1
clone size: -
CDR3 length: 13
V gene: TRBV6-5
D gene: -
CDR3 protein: CASQRRSNTEAFF
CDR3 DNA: TGTGCCAGCCAGAGGAGGTCGAACACTGAAGCTTTCTTT

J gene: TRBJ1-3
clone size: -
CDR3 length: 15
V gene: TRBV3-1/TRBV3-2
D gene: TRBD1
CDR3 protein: CASSRDSVSGNTIYF
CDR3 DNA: TGTGCCAGCAGCCGGGACAGCGTCTCTGGAAACACCATATATTTT

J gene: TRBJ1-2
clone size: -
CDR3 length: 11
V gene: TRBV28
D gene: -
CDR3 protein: CASVDFYGYTF
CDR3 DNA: TGTGCCAGCGTGGACTTCTATGGCTACACCTTC

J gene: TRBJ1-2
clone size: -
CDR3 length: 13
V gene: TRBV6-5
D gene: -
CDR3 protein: CASSYRQDGGYTF
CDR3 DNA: TGTGCCAGCAGTTACCGACAGGACGGCGGCTACACCTTC

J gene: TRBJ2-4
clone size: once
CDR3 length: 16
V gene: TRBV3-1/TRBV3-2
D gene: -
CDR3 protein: CASSQGPSRVKNIQYF
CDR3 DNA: TGTGCCAGCAGCCAAGGCCCGTCGAGGGTTAAAAACATTCAGTACTTC

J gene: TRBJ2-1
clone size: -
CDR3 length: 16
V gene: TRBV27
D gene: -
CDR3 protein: CASSLFMSRGYNEQFF
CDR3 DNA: TGTGCCAGCAGTTTATTCATGTCTAGAGGATACAATGAGCAGTTCTTC

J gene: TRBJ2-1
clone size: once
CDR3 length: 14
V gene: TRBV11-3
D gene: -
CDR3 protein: CASSSGRSDNEQFF
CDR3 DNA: TGTGCCAGCAGCTCGGGACGTAGCGACAATGAGCAGTTCTTC

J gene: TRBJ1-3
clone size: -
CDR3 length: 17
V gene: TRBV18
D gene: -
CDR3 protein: CASSPIQGLRTGNTIYF
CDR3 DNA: TGTGCCAGCTCACCTATACAGGGCCTACGGACTGGAAACACCATATATTTT

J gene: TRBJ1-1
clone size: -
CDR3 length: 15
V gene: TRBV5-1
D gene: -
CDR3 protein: CASSLDLGMNTEAFF
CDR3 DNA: TGCGCCAGCAGCTTGGATCTGGGAATGAACACTGAAGCTTTCTTT

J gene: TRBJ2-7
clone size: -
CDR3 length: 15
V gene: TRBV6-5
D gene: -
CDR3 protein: CASIMGHRNSYEQYF
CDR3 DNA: TGTGCCAGCATTATGGGACACCGAAACTCCTACGAGCAGTACTTC

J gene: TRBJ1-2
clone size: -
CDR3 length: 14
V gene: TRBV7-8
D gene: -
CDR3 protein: CASSFAARSGGYTF
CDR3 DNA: TGTGCCAGCAGCTTCGCGGCCCGCAGCGGTGGCTACACCTTC

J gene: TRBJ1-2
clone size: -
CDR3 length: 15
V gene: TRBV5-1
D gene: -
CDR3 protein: CASSFSQRANYGYTF
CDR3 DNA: TGCGCCAGCAGCTTCTCTCAAAGGGCTAACTATGGCTACACCTTC

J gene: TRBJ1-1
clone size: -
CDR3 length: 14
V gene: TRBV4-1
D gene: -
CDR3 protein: CASSQTFENTEAFF
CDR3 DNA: TGCGCCAGCAGCCAAACCTTTGAGAACACTGAAGCTTTCTTT

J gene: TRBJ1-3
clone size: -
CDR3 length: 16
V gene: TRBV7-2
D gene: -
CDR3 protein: CASSLDGRISGNTIYF
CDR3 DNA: TGTGCCAGCAGCTTGGACGGACGGATCTCTGGAAACACCATATATTTT

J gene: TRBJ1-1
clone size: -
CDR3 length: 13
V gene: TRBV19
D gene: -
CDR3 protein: CASSSAAYTEAFF
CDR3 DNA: TGTGCCAGTAGCTCGGCGGCGTACACTGAAGCTTTCTTT

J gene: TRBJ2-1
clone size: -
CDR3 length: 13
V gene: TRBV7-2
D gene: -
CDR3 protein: CASSFQGHNEQFF
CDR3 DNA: TGTGCCAGCAGCTTTCAGGGCCACAATGAGCAGTTCTTC

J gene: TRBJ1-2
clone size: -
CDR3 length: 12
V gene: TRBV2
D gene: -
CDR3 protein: CASSGSVDPYTF
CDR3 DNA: TGTGCCAGCAGTGGGTCGGTGGATCCTTACACCTTC

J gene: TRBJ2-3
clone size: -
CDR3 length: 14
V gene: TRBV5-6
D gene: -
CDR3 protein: CASQTLGAADTQYF
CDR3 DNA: TGTGCCAGCCAAACACTGGGGGCTGCTGATACGCAGTATTTT